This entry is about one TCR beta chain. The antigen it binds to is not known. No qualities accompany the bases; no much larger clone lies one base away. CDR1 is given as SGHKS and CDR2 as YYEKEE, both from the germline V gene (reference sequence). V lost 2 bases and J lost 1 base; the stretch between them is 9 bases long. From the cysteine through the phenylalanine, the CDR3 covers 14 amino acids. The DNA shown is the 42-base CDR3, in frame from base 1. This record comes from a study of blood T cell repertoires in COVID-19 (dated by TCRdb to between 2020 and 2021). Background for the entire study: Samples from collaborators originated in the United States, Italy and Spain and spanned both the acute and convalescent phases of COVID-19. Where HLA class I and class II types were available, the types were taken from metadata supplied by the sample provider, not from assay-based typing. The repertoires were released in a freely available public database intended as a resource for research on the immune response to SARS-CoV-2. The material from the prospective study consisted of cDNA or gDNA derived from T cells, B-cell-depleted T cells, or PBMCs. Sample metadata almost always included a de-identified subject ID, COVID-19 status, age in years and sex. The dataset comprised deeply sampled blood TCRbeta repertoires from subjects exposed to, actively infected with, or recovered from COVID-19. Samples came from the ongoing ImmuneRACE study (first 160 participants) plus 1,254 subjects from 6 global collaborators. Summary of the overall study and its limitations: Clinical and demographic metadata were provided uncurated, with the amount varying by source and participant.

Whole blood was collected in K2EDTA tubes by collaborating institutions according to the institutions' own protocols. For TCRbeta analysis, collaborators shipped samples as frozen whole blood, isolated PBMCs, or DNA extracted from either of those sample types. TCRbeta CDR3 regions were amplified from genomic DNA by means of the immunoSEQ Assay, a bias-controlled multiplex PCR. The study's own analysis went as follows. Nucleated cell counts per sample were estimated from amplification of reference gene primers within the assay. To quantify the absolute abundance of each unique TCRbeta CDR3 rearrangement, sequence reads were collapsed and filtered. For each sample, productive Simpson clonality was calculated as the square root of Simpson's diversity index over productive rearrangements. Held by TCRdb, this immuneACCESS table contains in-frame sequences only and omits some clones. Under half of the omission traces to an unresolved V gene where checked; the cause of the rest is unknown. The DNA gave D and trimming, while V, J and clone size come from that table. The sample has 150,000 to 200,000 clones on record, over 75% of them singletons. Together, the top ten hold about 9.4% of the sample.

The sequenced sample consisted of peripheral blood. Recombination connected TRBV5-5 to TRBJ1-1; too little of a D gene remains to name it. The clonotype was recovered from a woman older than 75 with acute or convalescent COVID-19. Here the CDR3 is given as CASSLKTRNTEAFF. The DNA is TGTGCCAGCAGCTTAAAGACAAGGAACACTGAAGCTTTCTTT.